This T cell receptor (beta chain) was identified in a study of regulatory T cells in long-lasting Graves disease. Time point of the sample: newly diagnosed GD, antithyroid drugs for less than 3 months. Generation of the TCR library employed RNA extracted from PBMCs. Study conclusions and caveats: TCR diversity was lower in persistent Graves' patients than in newly diagnosed ones. The study found TRBV28, TRBJ1-2 and TRBJ2-5 favored in persistent disease.

Losses at the gene ends were 4 bases for V and 13 bases for J; bases not matched to a gene: 18. CDR3 length: 15 residues. Germline loops: CDR1 SQVTM, CDR2 ANQGSEA. Turning to this clonotype: Its matching antigen is unknown.

Construction of TCR beta libraries relied on iRepertoire HTBI primers and on Arm-PCR targeting CDR3 regions. TCRdb redid the calling of the multiplex PCR reads with MiXCR, one entry per CDR3 protein. The data hold a few hundred thousand distinct CDR3 sequences, with approximately 12% observed a single time. The same data also went into a second study, on T cells in Graves' hyperthyroidism and ophthalmopathy. From that study: The HTBI primer set served for first-round RT-PCR of the TCR CDR3. Blood held most thyroid clonotypes expanded above 0.001 frequency.

This sequence was found in a woman aged 18-30 years with Graves disease. Sequenced material: peripheral blood mononuclear cells (PBMCs), taken at new diagnosis, from a patient treated with antithyroid drugs. The rearrangement links TRBV29-1 to TRBJ2-4; 8 positions agree with TRBD2. The CDR3 coding sequence is TGCAGCGTTGGCGGGGGGCTTAACCGTTACAATGAGCAGTACTTC. Residues: CSVGGGLNRYNEQYF.